This TCR beta chain stems from a study of OX40 agonist ivuxolimab in advanced cancers. Across the whole study: Of mixed ages from roughly 23 to 80 and averaging approximately 60 years, the group was around 78% male. The study reported partial responses in three patients: one hepatocellular carcinoma, two cutaneous melanoma. General study points: Researchers report that CD8+ T cells had, on average, more expanded clones than CD4+. By week 6 at 0.1 to 3.0 mg/kg, blood CD4+ and CD8+ T cells had expanded clonally.

The CDR3 extends over 15 amino acids. Deletions cut 4 bases from V and 1 base from J, with 13 bases between. Germline CDR1 LGHNA, CDR2 YNFKEQ. The method was immunoSEQ multiplex PCR; TCRdb's version includes in-frame clones alone and lacks a portion of them. The repertoire includes roughly 92,000 clones, about 92% of them detected once, and about 3% sits in the top ten. A note on this clone: Its antigen is as yet unknown.

This receptor was identified in an adult with an advanced solid tumor such as melanoma, head and neck, liver or kidney cancer. The sample was CD4+ or CD8+ T cells sorted from blood, taken in a trial of the OX40 agonist ivuxolimab. J is TRBJ1-1 and V is TRBV4-2, with TRBD1 as a possible D gene (6 bases). The DNA for the CDR3 is TGTGCCAGCAGCCCCTACTTGACAGGGAACACTGAAGCTTTCTTT. Its protein is CASSPYLTGNTEAFF.